A single sample is the source of the 17 T cell receptor beta chains below, sequenced in a study of T-cell reconstitution after alpha-beta-depleted transplantation in children. Using unique molecular identifiers, the investigators prepared the TCRbeta library. Using its own MiXCR run on the PCR reads, TCRdb lists one record per CDR3 protein. The sample yields 500,000 to 650,000 distinct CDR3 sequences, 10% to 15% seen once. This material consisted of PBMCs, mostly from graft donor cells, taken 360 days after TCRalphabeta/CD19-depleted stem cell transplant. These receptors were collected from a male patient younger than 18 who had a stem cell transplant for acute myeloid leukemia, so the T cells may come from the graft donor.

This clonotype has ten or more counts. This chain connects TRBV5-1 to TRBJ2-7; TRBD1 matches 9 bases. CDR1 is SGHRS and CDR2 is YFSETQ in the germline V gene. V shed 4 bases and J 5 bases; nucleotides not matched to a gene: 4. The CDR3 spans 13 residues. Here the CDR3 reads CASSPGQGHEQYF. The CDR3, as DNA: TGCGCCAGCAGCCCGGGACAGGGCCACGAGCAGTACTTC.

This clonotype was seen many times. V usage is TRBV6-1 and J usage is TRBJ1-3; 9 bases match TRBD1. The CDR3 consists of 12 residues. Germline-derived CDR1 and CDR2 are MNHNS and SASEGT. V dropped 3 bases and J dropped 11; count of bases not matched to a gene: 2. CDR3 residues: CASSEGQGAIYF. The CDR3 DNA reads TGTGCCAGCAGTGAGGGACAGGGAGCCATATATTTT.

In its sample, this clonotype was seen a few times. In DNA, the CDR3 is TGTGCCAGCAGTTCCCAGACTAGCGGGAGCTCCTACGAGCAGTACTTC. Translation: CASSSQTSGSSYEQYF. The chain employs TRBV12-3 or TRBV12-4 and TRBJ2-7; 12 bases are a match to TRBD2. The CDR3 loop spans 16 amino acids. Unmatched junction bases numbered 4, after V lost 4 bases and J lost 0 bases.

The chain employs TRBV21-1 and TRBJ2-7; the table's D call, TRBD1, was not checked against the DNA. TRBV21-1 is assigned pseudogene status. This CDR3 comprises 17 residues. CDR3 sequence reads: CASSKALDSPISYEQYF. CDR3 bases: TGTGCCAGCAGCAAAGCTTTGGACAGCCCAATCTCCTACGAGCAGTACTTC.

In nucleotides, the CDR3 is TGCAGTGCTAGGGGGACAGCTAACTATGGCTACACCTTC. Translation gives CSARGTANYGYTF. The V gene is TRBV20-1, the J gene TRBJ1-2, with 7 bases lining up with TRBD1. J was trimmed by 0 bases and V by 3 bases; bases with no gene match: 1. Germline V gene lookup returns CDR1 DFQATT and CDR2 SNEGSKA (reference sequence). The CDR3 sequence is 13 residues long.

A few counts support this clonotype. The genes are TRBV12-3 or TRBV12-4 and TRBJ1-2, with a weak D call TRBD1 (5 bases). V lost 2 bases to trimming and J lost 7 bases, with 14 bases between them. The CDR3 loop spans 14 amino acids. The CDR3 nucleotides read TGTGCCAGCAGTTTAAGTCCGCAGGGCCCTGGCTACACCTTC. It is translated as CASSLSPQGPGYTF.

The sample holds a few counts of this clonotype. The V and J genes are TRBV6-1 and TRBJ2-1; no reliable D call. The CDR3 loop spans 16 amino acids. Trimming stripped 6 bases from V and 5 bases from J, with 20 bases between. CDR1 and CDR2 from the germline V gene are MNHNS and SASEGT. The CDR3 nucleotides are TGTGCCAGCAGCCCCACGGGCCGCCTTTCCAACAATGAGCAGTTCTTC. Amino acids: CASSPTGRLSNNEQFF.

This clonotype was detected ten times or more. The chain is built from TRBV14 and TRBJ2-7, with D unclear. V lost 3 bases, J lost 5 bases, and 14 bases lay in between. This CDR3 region has 14 residues. Germline V gene data show CDR1 as SGHDN and CDR2 as FVKESK. The CDR3 reads CASSQLDRLDEQYF. The CDR3, as DNA: TGTGCCAGCAGCCAGCTGGACCGATTAGACGAGCAGTACTTC.

The chain has TRBV5-1 and TRBJ2-7; TRBD2 might be the D (6 bases). The CDR3 covers 13 residues. Trimming shortened V by 7 bases and J by 2 bases, and 13 bases separated the two germline ends. Germline V lookup: CDR1 SGHRS, CDR2 YFSETQ. CDR3 bases: TGCGCCAGCTCAAGGGAGGACACCTACGAGCAGTACTTC. Its translation: CASSREDTYEQYF. Complete variable domain (other parts from reference TRBV5-1 and TRBJ2-7): KAGVTQTPRYLIKTRGQQVTLSCSPISGHRSVSWYQQTPGQGLQFLFEYFSETQRNKGNFPGRFSGRQFSNSRSEMNVSTLELGDSALYLCASSREDTYEQYFGPGTRLTVT.

The genes are TRBV21-1 and TRBJ2-7; the D call of TRBD1 is as the table states it, not checked on the DNA. TRBV21-1 is reported as a pseudogene. There are 16 residues in the CDR3. The CDR3 spells CASSPRLQDRGLEQYF. For the CDR3, the DNA is TGTGCCAGCAGCCCCCGGCTCCAGGACAGGGGTCTCGAGCAGTACTTC.

This clonotype occurred a few times. The gene calls are TRBV28 and TRBJ2-5, with TRBD1 matching over 9 bases. This CDR3 is built from 19 residues. The V segment lost 6 bases and the J segment 2 bases; nucleotides outside the gene matches: 19. Germline V gene sequence: CDR1 MDHEN, CDR2 SYDVKM. CDR3 amino acids: CASSYTRTGTGRSQETQYF. In DNA form, the CDR3 reads TGTGCCAGCAGCTACACCAGGACCGGGACAGGGAGGTCTCAAGAGACCCAGTACTTC.

This clonotype was seen more than once but under ten times. J is TRBJ2-7 and V is TRBV15; D might be TRBD2 (7 bases). This CDR3 has 16 amino acids. Per germline, CDR1 LNHNV and CDR2 YYDKDF (reference sequence). Trimming left V 3 bases short and J 1 base short, with 16 bases between. The CDR3 reads CATSRGRGANSYEQYF. CDR3 DNA: TGTGCCACCAGCAGGGGACGGGGGGCAAATTCCTACGAGCAGTACTTC.

The chain carries TRBV15 and TRBJ2-5; 8 nucleotides line up with TRBD1. Germline loops: CDR1 LNHNV, CDR2 YYDKDF (reference sequence). With 1 base clipped from V and 5 bases from J, the junction kept 3 bases outside the gene matches. The CDR3 contains 14 residues. The CDR3 nucleotides read TGTGCCACCAGCAGAGCAGGGGGCGAGGAGACCCAGTACTTC. As protein: CATSRAGGEETQYF.

This clonotype was detected a few times. The chain is built from TRBV28 and TRBJ2-4, with 8 bases matching TRBD2. The CDR3 totals 16 residues. Germline CDR1 is MDHEN and CDR2 is SYDVKM. Trimming removed 4 bases from V and 0 bases from J; junction bases left unmatched: 5. The CDR3 region has the DNA TGTGCCAGCAGTTCCCGGGGGGGCCTAGCCAAAAACATTCAGTACTTC. Protein: CASSSRGGLAKNIQYF.

The sample holds many counts of this clonotype. The gene calls are TRBV10-3 and TRBJ2-3; D gene ambiguous. Deletions cut 3 bases from V and 1 base from J, with 8 bases between. This CDR3 comprises 14 residues. Germline V gene lookup returns CDR1 ENHRY and CDR2 SYGVKD. The CDR3 bases are TGTGCCATCAGTGAAGGACGGGGCACAGATACGCAGTATTTT. It translates to CAISEGRGTDTQYF.

This chain joins TRBV3-1 and TRBJ2-3; 7 bases agree with TRBD2. Germline assignment: CDR1 LGHDT and CDR2 YNNKEL (reference sequence). V dropped 2 bases and J dropped 0; count of bases not matched to a gene: 5. CDR3 size: 16 residues. CDR3 protein: CASSQMGGSSTDTQYF. Written as DNA, the CDR3 is TGTGCCAGCAGCCAAATGGGCGGGAGTAGCACAGATACGCAGTATTTT.

This clonotype was recorded at least ten times. The chain joins TRBV7-6 to TRBJ2-3; TRBD1 is a possible D gene (5 bases). Germline V lookup: CDR1 SGHVS, CDR2 FNYEAQ. Trimming took 1 base from V and 5 from J, leaving 10 bases between them. CDR3 size: 14 residues. The CDR3 here is CASSLVPGLDTQYF. The CDR3 DNA follows: TGTGCCAGCAGCTTAGTTCCAGGGTTAGATACGCAGTATTTT. Based on the CDR3 plus reference TRBV7-6 and TRBJ2-3, the full variable domain is GAGVSQSPRYKVTKRGQDVALRCDPISGHVSLYWYRQALGQGPEFLTYFNYEAQQDKSGLPNDRFSAERPEGSISTLTIQRTEQRDSAMYRCASSLVPGLDTQYFGPGTRLTVL.